The 9 T cell receptor beta chains below were found in one sample sequenced in a study of T cells in Graves' hyperthyroidism and ophthalmopathy. Amplified regions were TCR beta CDR3 sequences from RNA transcripts. TCR CDR3 regions were first amplified by RT-PCR with HTBI primers. Each CDR3 protein gets one entry after TCRdb re-called the multiplex PCR reads with MiXCR. The repertoire holds some 500,000 distinct CDR3 sequences, with about 16% as singletons. Source material: blood. The receptors were sampled from a woman aged 25 to 45 with Graves' ophthalmopathy.

The J gene is TRBJ2-2, the V gene TRBV24-1, with 9 bases lining up with TRBD1. The CDR3 totals 16 residues. Germline loops: CDR1 KGHDR, CDR2 SFDVKD. The junction had 7 bases not matched to a gene; V was cut back by 4 bases and J by 5 bases. This chain's CDR3 is CATSESNRGRTGELFF. In DNA form, the CDR3 reads TGTGCCACCAGTGAGTCCAACAGGGGGCGTACCGGGGAGCTGTTTTTT.

This clonotype was counted only a few times. The rearrangement uses TRBV20-1 and TRBJ2-1, with TRBD2 matching over 11 bases. J was trimmed by 9 bases and V by 8 bases; bases with no gene match: 9. Per germline, CDR1 DFQATT and CDR2 SNEGSKA (reference sequence). The length of the CDR3 is 13 residues. CDR3 nucleotide sequence: TGCAGTTATAGCGGGAGGGGCGGCGTTGAGCAGTTCTTC. This translates into CSYSGRGGVEQFF.

This clonotype turned up a few times. The J gene is TRBJ2-3, the V gene TRBV4-3; D gene uncertain. Trimming stripped 0 bases from V and 2 bases from J, with 12 bases between. The CDR3 consists of 16 residues. Germline CDR1 is LGHNA and CDR2 is YSLEER. CDR3 amino acids: CASSQDWRDHTDTQYF. CDR3 nucleotides: TGCGCCAGCAGCCAAGATTGGCGTGATCACACAGATACGCAGTATTTT.

V and J are TRBV19 and TRBJ1-2; TRBD1 is a possible D gene (5 bases). The CDR3 spans 14 residues. From germline, CDR1 is LNHDA and CDR2 SQIVND (reference sequence). The V and J ends lost 6 bases and 6 bases respectively, with 17 bases between them. CDR3 loop: CASSTDLGVDGYTF. CDR3 DNA sequence: TGTGCCAGTAGCACTGATTTGGGGGTCGATGGCTACACCTTC. The whole variable domain, filled in from reference TRBV19 and TRBJ1-2, reads DGGITQSPKYLFRKEGQNVTLSCEQNLNHDAMYWYRQDPGQGLRLIYYSQIVNDFQKGDIAEGYSVSREKKESFPLTVTSAQKNPTAFYLCASSTDLGVDGYTFGSGTRLTVV.

This CDR3 is CASLGAYNQPQHF. The DNA of the CDR3 is TGTGCCAGCTTAGGGGCCTACAATCAGCCCCAGCATTTT. This chain joins TRBV6-1 and TRBJ1-5; possibly TRBD1 for D (5 bases). The CDR3 is 13 amino acids. V lost 8 bases and J lost 3, with 11 bases in between. The germline CDR1 and CDR2 sequences are MNHNS and SASEGT.

This clonotype showed up just a few times. This chain links TRBV4-1 with TRBJ1-1; no clear D gene. Deletions cut 1 base from V and 2 bases from J, with 11 bases between. CDR3 size: 15 residues. The germline V gene has CDR1 MGHRA and CDR2 YSYEKL. CDR3 sequence reads: CASSQGLPVNTEAFF. The DNA for the CDR3 is TGCGCCAGCAGCCAAGGACTTCCGGTCAACACTGAAGCTTTCTTT.

This chain connects TRBV7-6 to TRBJ2-1; unclear D gene. Germline V gene data show CDR1 as SGHVS and CDR2 as FNYEAQ. This CDR3 comprises 13 residues. V gave up 3 bases and J gave up 6 bases, with 9 bases separating them. Here the CDR3 DNA reads TGTGCCAGCAGCTTTCGGTTGGGCAATGAGCAGTTCTTC. It is translated as CASSFRLGNEQFF.

This clonotype was counted ten times or more. The chain couples TRBV10-3 to TRBJ2-3; 7 nucleotides match TRBD1. CDR3 length: 13 residues. J lost 4 bases, V lost 6 bases, and 4 bases had no gene match. CDR1 is ENHRY, CDR2 SYGVKD, per germline. As DNA, the CDR3 is TGTGCCATCAGCGTACAGGGGTCAGATACGCAGTATTTT. As protein: CAISVQGSDTQYF.

This clonotype was seen more than once but under ten times. The J gene is TRBJ1-2, the V gene TRBV7-2; D not resolved. The CDR3 loop spans 16 amino acids. The V end lost 1 base, the J end lost 4 bases, and 16 bases lay between the germline ends. Germline-derived CDR1 and CDR2 are SGHTA and FQGNSA. CDR3 sequence (DNA): TGTGCCAGCAGCTTAGACGGGATTGGCGGCCCCTATGGCTACACCTTC. Protein: CASSLDGIGGPYGYTF.